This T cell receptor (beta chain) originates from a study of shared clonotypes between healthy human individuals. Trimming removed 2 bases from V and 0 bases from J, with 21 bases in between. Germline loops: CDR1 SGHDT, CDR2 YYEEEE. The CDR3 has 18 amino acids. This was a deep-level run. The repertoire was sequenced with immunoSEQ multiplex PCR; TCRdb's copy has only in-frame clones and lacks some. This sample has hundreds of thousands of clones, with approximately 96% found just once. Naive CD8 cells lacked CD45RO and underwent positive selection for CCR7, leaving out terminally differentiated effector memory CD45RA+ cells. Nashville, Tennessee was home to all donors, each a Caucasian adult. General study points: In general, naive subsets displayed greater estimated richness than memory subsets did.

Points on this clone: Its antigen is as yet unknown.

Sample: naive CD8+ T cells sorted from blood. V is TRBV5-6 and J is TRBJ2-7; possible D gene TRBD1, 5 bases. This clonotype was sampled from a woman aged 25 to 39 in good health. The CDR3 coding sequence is TGTGCCAGCAGCTTATTTCGGACAAGGTGGCTAGACTCCTACGAGCAGTACTTC. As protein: CASSLFRTRWLDSYEQYF.